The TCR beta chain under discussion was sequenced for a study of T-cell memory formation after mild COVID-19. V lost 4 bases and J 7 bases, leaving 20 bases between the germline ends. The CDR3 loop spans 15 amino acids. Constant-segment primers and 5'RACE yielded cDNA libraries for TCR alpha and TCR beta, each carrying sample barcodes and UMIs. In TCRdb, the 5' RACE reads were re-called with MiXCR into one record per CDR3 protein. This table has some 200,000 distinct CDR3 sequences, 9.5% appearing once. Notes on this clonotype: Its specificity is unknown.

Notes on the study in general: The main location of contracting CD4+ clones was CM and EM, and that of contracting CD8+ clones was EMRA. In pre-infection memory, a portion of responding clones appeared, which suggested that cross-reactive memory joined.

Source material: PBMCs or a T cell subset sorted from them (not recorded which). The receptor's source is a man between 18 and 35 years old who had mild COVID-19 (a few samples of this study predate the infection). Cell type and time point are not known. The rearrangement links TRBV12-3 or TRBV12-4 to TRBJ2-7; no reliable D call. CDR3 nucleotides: TGTGCCAGCAGTTCCCCAAACTACGGCGCCAAAGAGCAGTACTTC. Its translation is CASSSPNYGAKEQYF.